A selection of T cell receptor beta chains follows, all from one sample in a study of blood T cell repertoires in COVID-19. Some clones are missing from TCRdb's copy, which holds only in-frame ones; the method was immunoSEQ multiplex PCR. In the table there are 70,000 or so clones, around 84% of which are singletons. Sequencing used peripheral blood. Receptor source: a man aged 50-60 years with acute or convalescent COVID-19. CDR3s include the opening cysteine and the closing phenylalanine or tryptophan. D genes are given only for firm matches. Not all rows give a size; the values are once, few, many and, for expanded clones, a class.

. . TRBJ1-1 TRBV7-3 CASSLLGIGLGAENTEAFF TGTGCCAGCAGCTTATTGGGAATTGGGTTGGGGGCGGAGAACACTGAAGCTTTCTTT
. TRBD1 TRBJ2-3 TRBV10-1 CASSDQGASTDTQYF TGCGCCAGCAGTGACCAGGGGGCGTCTACAGATACGCAGTATTTT
. . TRBJ1-2 TRBV7-9 CASSWLDRANYGYTF TGTGCCAGCAGCTGGCTCGATCGTGCTAACTATGGCTACACCTTC
. TRBD1 TRBJ1-2 TRBV28 CASSLPGTGINYGYTF TGTGCCAGCAGTTTACCTGGGACAGGAATTAACTATGGCTACACCTTC
. . TRBJ1-3 TRBV11-3 CASSLVPEVISGNTIYF TGTGCCAGCAGCTTAGTGCCCGAGGTGATCTCTGGAAACACCATATATTTT
. . TRBJ2-3 TRBV5-1 CASSFGSVRDTDTQYF TGCGCCAGCAGCTTTGGGAGTGTGAGGGACACAGATACGCAGTATTTT
. TRBD2 TRBJ2-3 TRBV30 CAWSPRTSSYTQYF TGTGCCTGGAGTCCCCGGACTAGTTCGTATACGCAGTATTTT
few . TRBJ1-1 TRBV10-2 CASSESMSSMNTEAFF TGCGCCAGCAGTGAGTCGATGAGCTCGATGAACACTGAAGCTTTCTTT
. . TRBJ2-7 TRBV5-1 CASSLGIREQYF TGCGCCAGCAGCTTGGGCATTCGGGAGCAGTACTTC
. TRBD1 TRBJ2-1 TRBV6-5 CASRARQGAFNEQFF TGTGCCAGCAGAGCTCGACAGGGGGCTTTCAATGAGCAGTTCTTC
. TRBD2 TRBJ2-1 TRBV11-2 CASTSGRSSYNEQFF TGTGCCAGCACGAGCGGGAGGAGCTCCTACAATGAGCAGTTCTTC
. TRBD2 TRBJ2-1 TRBV2 CASNGAGGPYEQFF TGTGCCAGCAATGGAGCGGGGGGGCCTTATGAGCAGTTCTTC
. . TRBJ2-5 TRBV7-9 CASSLGTWEVEETQYF TGTGCCAGCAGCTTAGGAACCTGGGAGGTCGAGGAGACCCAGTACTTC
. . TRBJ1-2 TRBV7-9 CASSLRGQEGGYTF TGTGCCAGCAGCTTACGGGGTCAGGAGGGTGGCTACACCTTC
few TRBD1 TRBJ1-2 TRBV5-1 CASSLGQGEAYTF TGCGCCAGCAGCTTGGGACAGGGAGAGGCGTACACCTTC
. . TRBJ1-2 TRBV5-4 CASSLMQGGGYGYTF TGTGCCAGCAGCTTGATGCAGGGAGGAGGGTATGGCTACACCTTC
. TRBD1 TRBJ2-1 TRBV28 CASSTGTGARSGRQFF TGTGCCAGCAGTACCGGGACAGGGGCCAGAAGTGGGCGGCAGTTCTTC
. . TRBJ1-2 TRBV14 CASSLGRGGYTF TGTGCCAGCAGCCTCGGTCGGGGAGGCTACACCTTC
. . TRBJ2-3 TRBV3-1/TRBV3-2 CASSHSRHTQYF TGTGCCAGCAGCCACTCGCGGCATACGCAGTATTTT
once TRBD1 TRBJ1-1 TRBV5-1 CASSTGQQDTEAFF TGCGCCAGCAGCACGGGACAGCAGGACACTGAAGCTTTCTTT
. TRBD1 TRBJ1-5 TRBV6-2/TRBV6-3 CASSYGQENQPQHF TGTGCCAGCAGTTATGGACAGGAGAATCAGCCCCAGCATTTT
once . TRBJ1-5 TRBV6-5 CASSYSEQVQPQHF TGTGCCAGCAGTTACTCCGAACAGGTTCAGCCCCAGCATTTT
. TRBD2 TRBJ2-1 TRBV11-2 CASSLSGRAPNEQFF TGTGCCAGCAGCTTGAGCGGGAGGGCCCCCAATGAGCAGTTCTTC
. TRBD1 TRBJ1-1 TRBV24-1 CATSDSRTGNTEAFF TGTGCCACCAGTGATTCTAGGACAGGGAACACTGAAGCTTTCTTT
. TRBD1 TRBJ2-7 TRBV4-2 CASSLEGQGYYEQYF TGTGCCAGCAGCCTCGAGGGACAGGGCTACTACGAGCAGTACTTC
. . TRBJ1-5 TRBV30 CAWNQGSNQPQHF TGTGCCTGGAACCAGGGAAGCAATCAGCCCCAGCATTTT
. . TRBJ1-2 TRBV18 CASSPGGNYGYTF TGTGCCAGCTCACCAGGGGGCAACTATGGCTACACCTTC
. TRBD2 TRBJ2-2 TRBV19 CASTKIRLAGGLTGELFF TGTGCCAGTACTAAGATTAGACTAGCGGGGGGCCTCACCGGGGAGCTGTTTTTT
. . TRBJ1-1 TRBV7-9 CASSPKGVTTEAFF TGTGCCAGCAGCCCTAAAGGAGTTACCACTGAAGCTTTCTTT
few . TRBJ2-1 TRBV12-5 CASGLSSDNEQFF TGTGCTAGTGGTTTAAGCAGCGACAATGAGCAGTTCTTC
once TRBD1 TRBJ2-3 TRBV19 CASSIVLGQITDTQYF TGTGCCAGTAGTATAGTCCTGGGACAGATCACAGATACGCAGTATTTT
. TRBD1 TRBJ1-5 TRBV4-1 CASSQAGTGGDNQPQHF TGCGCCAGCAGCCAGGCCGGGACAGGGGGTGACAATCAGCCCCAGCATTTT
. TRBD1 TRBJ1-4 TRBV5-1 CASSLGRDRVSSTNEKLFF TGCGCCAGCAGCTTGGGCCGGGACAGGGTATCGTCAACTAATGAAAAACTGTTTTTT
. . TRBJ1-1 TRBV7-8 CASSYDDPGVTEAFF TGTGCCAGCAGCTATGATGACCCAGGGGTGACTGAAGCTTTCTTT
. . TRBJ2-7 TRBV9 CASSTHRDNEQYF TGTGCCAGCAGCACTCACAGGGATAACGAGCAGTACTTC
. TRBD1 TRBJ1-6 TRBV18 CASSRQGNNSPLHF TGTGCCAGCTCTCGACAGGGGAATAATTCACCCCTCCACTTT
. . TRBJ1-5 TRBV12-3/TRBV12-4 CASTETGREPQHF TGTGCCAGCACCGAGACAGGCCGGGAGCCCCAGCATTTT
. TRBD1 TRBJ1-2 TRBV5-1 CASSLGTGEGYTF TGCGCCAGCAGCTTAGGAACAGGGGAAGGCTACACCTTC